This T cell receptor (beta chain) was retrieved from a study of long-term antiretroviral therapy in people with HIV. Researchers ran immunoSEQ v3.0 at survey level. The repertoire was sequenced with immunoSEQ multiplex PCR; TCRdb's copy has only in-frame clones and lacks some. The sample lists about 29,000 clones; approximately 95% were seen once. Germline lookup yields CDR1 MNHNY and CDR2 SVGAGI (reference sequence). Trimming removed 2 bases from V and 6 bases from J, with 6 bases in between. The CDR3 runs to 12 residues. Only one count was recorded for this clone. The target antigen is unknown. General study results and limits: Control repertoires displayed wider CDR3 length ranges than the HIV repertoires.

The chain couples TRBV6-6 to TRBJ2-3, with D unresolved. This sample comprised unsorted PBMCs, obtained 5.3 years after starting antiretroviral therapy. The sequence was obtained from a man under 40 with HIV. In DNA form, the CDR3 reads TGTGCCAGCAGTTACGGGGTCGATACGCAGTATTTT. It encodes CASSYGVDTQYF.